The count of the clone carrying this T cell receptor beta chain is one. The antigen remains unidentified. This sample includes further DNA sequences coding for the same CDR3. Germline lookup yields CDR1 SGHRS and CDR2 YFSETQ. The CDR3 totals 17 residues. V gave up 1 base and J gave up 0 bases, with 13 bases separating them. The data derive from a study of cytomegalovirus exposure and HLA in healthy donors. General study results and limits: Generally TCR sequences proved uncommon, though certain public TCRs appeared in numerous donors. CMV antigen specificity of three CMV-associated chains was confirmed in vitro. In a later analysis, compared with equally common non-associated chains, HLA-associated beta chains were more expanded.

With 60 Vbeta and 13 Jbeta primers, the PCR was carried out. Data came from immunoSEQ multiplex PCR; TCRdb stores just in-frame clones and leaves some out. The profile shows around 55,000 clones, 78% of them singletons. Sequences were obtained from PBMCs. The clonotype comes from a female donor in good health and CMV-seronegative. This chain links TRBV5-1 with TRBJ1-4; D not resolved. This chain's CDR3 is CASSLSMVSATNEKLFF. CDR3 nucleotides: TGCGCCAGCAGCTTGTCGATGGTTTCAGCAACTAATGAAAAACTGTTTTTT.